The entry below describes one T cell receptor (beta chain). Its antigen remains unknown. These data originate in a study of CXCR3-negative and CXCR3-positive naive CD8 T cells. Whole-study results and caveats: The TRB CDR3s that CXCR3-positive naive cells carried were more hydrophobic than those of CXCR3-negative naive cells. Diversity in memory CD8+ cells fell much lower than the comparably high levels seen in both naive subsets. Naive cells used TRBV-TRBJ genes in much the same way whether CXCR3-negative or CXCR3-positive; memory cells did not.

Germline CDR1 SGHTA, CDR2 FQGNSA. The CDR3 loop spans 16 amino acids. The libraries of TRB cDNA were prepared using 5' RACE with UMI labels. TCRdb re-called the 5' RACE reads, yielding one record per CDR3 amino acid sequence without DNA. The sample has about 89,000 distinct CDR3 sequences. V and J are TRBV7-2 and TRBJ1-5. The sequence derives from a human donor in good health. Some clones in this sample may be carry-over from other donors' samples. Sequencing used naive CXCR3+ CD8+ T cells from blood. The subset is: CD45RO-CCR7+CD27+CD95- naive CD8+ T cells expressing CXCR3 (TNR3+). The CDR3 loop is CASSPLGSEGNQPQHF.